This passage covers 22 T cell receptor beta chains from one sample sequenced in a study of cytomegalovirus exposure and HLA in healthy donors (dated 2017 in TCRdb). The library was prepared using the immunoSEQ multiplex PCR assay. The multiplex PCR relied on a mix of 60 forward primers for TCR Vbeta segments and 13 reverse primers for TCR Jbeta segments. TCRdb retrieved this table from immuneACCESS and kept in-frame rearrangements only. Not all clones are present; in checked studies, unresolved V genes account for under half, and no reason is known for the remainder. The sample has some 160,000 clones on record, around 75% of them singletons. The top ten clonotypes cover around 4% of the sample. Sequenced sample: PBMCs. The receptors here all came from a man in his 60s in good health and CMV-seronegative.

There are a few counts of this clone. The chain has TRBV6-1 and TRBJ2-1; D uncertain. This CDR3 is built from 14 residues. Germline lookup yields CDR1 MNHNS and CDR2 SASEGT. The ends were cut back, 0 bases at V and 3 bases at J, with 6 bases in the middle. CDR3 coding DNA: TGTGCCAGCAGTGAAGCTAGCTACTACAATGAGCAGTTCTTC. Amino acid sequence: CASSEASYYNEQFF.

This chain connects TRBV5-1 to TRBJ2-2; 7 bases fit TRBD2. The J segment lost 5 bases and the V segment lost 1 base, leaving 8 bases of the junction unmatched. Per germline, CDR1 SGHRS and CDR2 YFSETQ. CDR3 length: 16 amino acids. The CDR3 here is CASSLTSELGTGELFF. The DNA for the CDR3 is TGCGCCAGCAGCTTGACTAGCGAACTGGGGACCGGGGAGCTGTTTTTT.

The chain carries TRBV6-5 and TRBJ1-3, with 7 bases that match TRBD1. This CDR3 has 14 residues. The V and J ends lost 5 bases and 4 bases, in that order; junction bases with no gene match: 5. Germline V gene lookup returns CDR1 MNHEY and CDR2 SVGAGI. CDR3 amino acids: CASSLTGVGNTIYF. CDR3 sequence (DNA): TGTGCCAGCAGTCTAACAGGGGTCGGAAACACCATATATTTT.

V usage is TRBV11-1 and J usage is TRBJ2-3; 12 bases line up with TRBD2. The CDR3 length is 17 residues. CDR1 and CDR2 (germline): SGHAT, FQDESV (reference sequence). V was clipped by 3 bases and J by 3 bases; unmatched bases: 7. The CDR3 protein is CASSFWTSGIRTDTQYF. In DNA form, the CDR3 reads TGTGCCAGCAGCTTCTGGACTAGCGGGATAAGGACAGATACGCAGTATTTT.

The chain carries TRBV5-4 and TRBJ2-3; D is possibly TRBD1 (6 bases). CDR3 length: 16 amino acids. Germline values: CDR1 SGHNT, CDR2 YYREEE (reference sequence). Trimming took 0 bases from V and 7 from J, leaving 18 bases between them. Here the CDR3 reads CASSLAGHRVRNTQYF. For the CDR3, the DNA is TGTGCCAGCAGCTTGGCGGGACACCGAGTAAGGAATACGCAGTATTTT.

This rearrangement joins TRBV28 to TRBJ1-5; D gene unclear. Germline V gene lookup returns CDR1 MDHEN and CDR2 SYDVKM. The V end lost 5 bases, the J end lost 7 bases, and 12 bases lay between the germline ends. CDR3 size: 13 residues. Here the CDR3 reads CASSESRWQPQHF. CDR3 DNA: TGTGCCAGCAGTGAAAGCCGGTGGCAGCCCCAGCATTTT.

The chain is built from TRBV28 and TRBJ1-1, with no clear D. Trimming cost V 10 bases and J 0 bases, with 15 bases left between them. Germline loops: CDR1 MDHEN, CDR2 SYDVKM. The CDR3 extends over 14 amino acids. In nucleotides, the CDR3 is TGTGCCACCTCGGGGAATGGTCTGAACACTGAAGCTTTCTTT. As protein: CATSGNGLNTEAFF.

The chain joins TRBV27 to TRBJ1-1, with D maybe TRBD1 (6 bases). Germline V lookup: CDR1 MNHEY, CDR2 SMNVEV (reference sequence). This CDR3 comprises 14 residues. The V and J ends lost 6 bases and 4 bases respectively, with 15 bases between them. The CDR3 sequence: CASSQYLQGTEAFF. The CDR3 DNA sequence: TGTGCCAGCAGCCAATACTTACAGGGCACTGAAGCTTTCTTT.

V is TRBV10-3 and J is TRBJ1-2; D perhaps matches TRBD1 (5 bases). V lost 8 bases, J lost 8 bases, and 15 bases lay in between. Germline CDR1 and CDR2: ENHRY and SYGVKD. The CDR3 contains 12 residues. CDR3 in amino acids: CAIGGDPSGYTF. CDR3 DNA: TGTGCCATCGGAGGGGACCCATCGGGCTACACCTTC.

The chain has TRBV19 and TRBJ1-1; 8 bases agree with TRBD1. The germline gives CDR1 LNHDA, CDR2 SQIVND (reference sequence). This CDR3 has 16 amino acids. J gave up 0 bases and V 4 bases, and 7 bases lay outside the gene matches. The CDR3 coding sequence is TGTGCCAGTAGTACGGACAGGGCACTCATGAACACTGAAGCTTTCTTT. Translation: CASSTDRALMNTEAFF.

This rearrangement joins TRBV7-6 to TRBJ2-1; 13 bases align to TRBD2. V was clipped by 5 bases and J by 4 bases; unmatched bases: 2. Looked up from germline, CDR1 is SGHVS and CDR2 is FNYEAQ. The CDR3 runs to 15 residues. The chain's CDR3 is CASSGLAGEYNEQFF. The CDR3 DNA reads TGTGCCAGCAGCGGACTAGCGGGAGAGTACAATGAGCAGTTCTTC.

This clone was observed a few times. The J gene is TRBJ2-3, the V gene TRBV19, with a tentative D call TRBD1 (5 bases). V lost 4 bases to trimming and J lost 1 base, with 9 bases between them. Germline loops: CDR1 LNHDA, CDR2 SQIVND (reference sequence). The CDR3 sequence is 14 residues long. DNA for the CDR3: TGTGCCAGTAGTACCAGGGTGGGCACAGATACGCAGTATTTT. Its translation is CASSTRVGTDTQYF. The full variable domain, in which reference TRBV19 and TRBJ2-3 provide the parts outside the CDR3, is DGGITQSPKYLFRKEGQNVTLSCEQNLNHDAMYWYRQDPGQGLRLIYYSQIVNDFQKGDIAEGYSVSREKKESFPLTVTSAQKNPTAFYLCASSTRVGTDTQYFGPGTRLTVL.

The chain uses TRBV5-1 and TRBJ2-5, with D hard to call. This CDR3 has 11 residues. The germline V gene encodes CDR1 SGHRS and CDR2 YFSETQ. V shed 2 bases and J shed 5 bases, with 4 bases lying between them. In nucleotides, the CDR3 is TGCGCCAGCAGCTTTCGGGAGACCCAGTACTTC. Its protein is CASSFRETQYF.

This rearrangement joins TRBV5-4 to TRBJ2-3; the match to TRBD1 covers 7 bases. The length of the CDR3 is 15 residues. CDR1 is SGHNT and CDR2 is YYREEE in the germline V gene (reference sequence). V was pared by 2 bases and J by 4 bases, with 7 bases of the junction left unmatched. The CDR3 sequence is CASSFTGVRPDTQYF. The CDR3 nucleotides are TGTGCCAGCAGCTTCACAGGGGTTCGTCCAGATACGCAGTATTTT.

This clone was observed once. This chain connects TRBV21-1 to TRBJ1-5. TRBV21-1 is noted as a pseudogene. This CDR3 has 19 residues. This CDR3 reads CASSKVTPGGGPTNQPQHF. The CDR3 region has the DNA TGTGCCAGCAGCAAAGTCACCCCCGGGGGGGGCCCTACCAATCAGCCCCAGCATTTT.

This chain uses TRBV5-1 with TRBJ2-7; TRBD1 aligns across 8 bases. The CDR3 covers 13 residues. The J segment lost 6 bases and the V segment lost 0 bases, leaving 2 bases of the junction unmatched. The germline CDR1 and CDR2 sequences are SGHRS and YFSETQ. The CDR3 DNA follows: TGCGCCAGCAGCTTGGCGACAGGGGCCGAGCAGTACTTC. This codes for CASSLATGAEQYF.

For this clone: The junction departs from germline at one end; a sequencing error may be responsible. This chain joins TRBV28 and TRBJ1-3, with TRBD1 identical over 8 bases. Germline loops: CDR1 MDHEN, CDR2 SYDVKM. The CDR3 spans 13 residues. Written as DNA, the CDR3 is TGTGCCAGCAGCTACGGGACAGGTCCTCATACGCTCTTT. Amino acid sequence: CASSYGTGPHTLF.

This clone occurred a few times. The CDR3 is CASSPRQGVNYGYTF. CDR3 bases: TGTGCCAGCAGCCCAAGACAGGGCGTGAACTATGGCTACACCTTC. This chain connects TRBV5-4 to TRBJ1-2; 7 positions agree with TRBD1. V dropped 4 bases and J dropped 2; count of bases not matched to a gene: 8. This CDR3 is 15 amino acids long. In germline, CDR1 is SGHNT, CDR2 YYREEE (reference sequence).

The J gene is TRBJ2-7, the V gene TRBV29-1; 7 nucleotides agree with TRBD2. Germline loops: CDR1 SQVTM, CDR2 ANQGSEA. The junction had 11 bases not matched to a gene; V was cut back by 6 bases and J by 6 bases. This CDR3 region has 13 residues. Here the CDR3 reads CSVMAGEVAEQYF. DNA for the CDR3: TGCAGCGTAATGGCGGGAGAGGTAGCCGAGCAGTACTTC.

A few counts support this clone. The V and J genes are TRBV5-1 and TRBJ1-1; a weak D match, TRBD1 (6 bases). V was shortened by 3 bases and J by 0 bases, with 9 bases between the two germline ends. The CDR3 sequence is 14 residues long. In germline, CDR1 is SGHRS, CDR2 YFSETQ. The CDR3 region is CASSWTDLNTEAFF. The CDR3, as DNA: TGCGCCAGCAGCTGGACAGATCTGAACACTGAAGCTTTCTTT.

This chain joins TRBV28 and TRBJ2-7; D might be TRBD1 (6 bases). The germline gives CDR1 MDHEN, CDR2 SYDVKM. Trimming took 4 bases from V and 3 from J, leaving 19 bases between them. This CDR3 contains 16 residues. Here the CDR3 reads CASSSLLHPDSYEQYF. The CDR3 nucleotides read TGTGCCAGCAGTTCACTCCTCCATCCGGACAGCTACGAGCAGTACTTC.

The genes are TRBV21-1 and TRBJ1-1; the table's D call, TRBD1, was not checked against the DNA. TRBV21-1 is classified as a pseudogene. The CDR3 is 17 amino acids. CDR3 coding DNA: TGTGCCAGCACCTCCGCGGACAGAGAGTCCATGAACACTGAAGCTTTCTTT. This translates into CASTSADRESMNTEAFF.